A single sample gave rise to the 26 T cell receptor beta chains below, sequenced in a study of T cell changes during pregnancy in multiple sclerosis. Repertoires were generated with immunoSEQ multiplex PCR, while TCRdb's copy carries only in-frame clones and drops some. The sample has roughly 60,000 clones, about 90% seen once. Sequencing used CD4+ T cells from peripheral blood mononuclear cells, obtained in the first trimester of pregnancy. All receptors come from a female donor with multiple sclerosis, enrolled in a pregnancy study.

J is TRBJ2-7 and V is TRBV6-1; TRBD1 matches 7 bases. This CDR3 has 15 amino acids. CDR1 and CDR2 (germline): MNHNS, SASEGT. Germline trimming cut 5 bases from V and 0 bases from J; bases unmatched to any gene: 7. The CDR3 bases are TGTGCCAGCAGTCCGGACAGGCCGAGCTCCTACGAGCAGTACTTC. The encoded protein is CASSPDRPSSYEQYF.

The V gene is TRBV7-3, the J gene TRBJ2-5; D gene ambiguous. The germline CDR1 and CDR2 sequences are SGHTA and FQGTGA. Deletions cut 1 base from V and 3 bases from J, with 6 bases between. This CDR3 has 13 amino acids. The DNA of the CDR3 is TGTGCCAGCAGCTTAATACGGGAAGAGACCCAGTACTTC. Translated, it gives CASSLIREETQYF.

The V and J genes are TRBV9 and TRBJ2-6; TRBD2 matches 8 bases. The CDR3 contains 18 residues. Looked up from germline, CDR1 is SGDLS and CDR2 is YYNGEE. The ends lost 0 bases at V and 0 bases at J; junction bases unmatched: 5. The CDR3 bases are TGTGCCAGCAGCGTAGCGGGGGGGCTGTCCTCTGGGGCCAACGTCCTGACTTTC. Translating gives CASSVAGGLSSGANVLTF.

This chain joins TRBV6-1 and TRBJ1-5; 7 nucleotides align to TRBD1. With 1 base clipped from V and 2 bases from J, the junction kept 2 bases outside the gene matches. Germline values: CDR1 MNHNS, CDR2 SASEGT. CDR3 length: 15 amino acids. CDR3 sequence reads: CASSEGGGGNQPQHF. For the CDR3, the DNA is TGTGCCAGCAGTGAAGGAGGGGGCGGCAATCAGCCCCAGCATTTT.

This rearrangement joins TRBV11-3 to TRBJ2-7; possible D gene TRBD2, 5 bases. V lost 7 bases and J 6 bases, leaving 10 bases between the germline ends. The CDR3 has 11 residues. Germline-derived CDR1 and CDR2 are SGHNT and YENEEA. The CDR3 DNA follows: TGTGCCAGCACGATACGGGGCGAGCAGTACTTC. This codes for CASTIRGEQYF.

The genes are TRBV19 and TRBJ1-6; the match to TRBD1 covers 9 bases. Unmatched junction bases numbered 2, after V lost 4 bases and J lost 7 bases. Germline assignment: CDR1 LNHDA and CDR2 SQIVND (reference sequence). This CDR3 has 14 residues. Here the CDR3 DNA reads TGTGCCAGTAGTACGACAGGGGGGAATTCACCCCTCCACTTT. Protein: CASSTTGGNSPLHF.

In this sample, this clone turned up a few times. The rearrangement links TRBV27 to TRBJ1-6; 10 bases line up with TRBD1. V shed 6 bases and J 8 bases; nucleotides not matched to a gene: 7. CDR3 length: 15 amino acids. The germline V gene has CDR1 MNHEY and CDR2 SMNVEV (reference sequence). The CDR3 region is CASSRTGGNYSPLHF. The CDR3 DNA is TGTGCCAGCAGCCGGACAGGGGGTAATTATTCACCCCTCCACTTT.

V is TRBV11-3 and J is TRBJ2-3, with D unclear. This CDR3 region has 14 residues. The germline gives CDR1 SGHNT, CDR2 YENEEA. V lost 5 bases and J 7 bases, leaving 16 bases between the germline ends. The CDR3 reads CASSPDPTQNTQYF. For the CDR3, the DNA is TGTGCCAGCAGCCCTGATCCCACACAGAATACGCAGTATTTT.

The chain joins TRBV30 to TRBJ1-2; 10 bases agree with TRBD1. Germline assignment: CDR1 GTSNPN and CDR2 SVGIG (reference sequence). There are 17 residues in the CDR3. V lost 5 bases to trimming and J lost 4 bases; unmatched junction nucleotides: 16. Written as DNA, the CDR3 is TGTGCCTGGTCCCGTGGGACAGGGGACATCGGCGGCTATGGCTACACCTTC. The encoded protein is CAWSRGTGDIGGYGYTF. Together with reference TRBV30 and TRBJ1-2, the CDR3 gives the full variable domain: SQTIHQWPATLVQPVGSPLSLECTVEGTSNPNLYWYRQAAGRGLQLLFYSVGIGQISSEVPQNLSASRPQDRQFILSSKKLLLSDSGFYLCAWSRGTGDIGGYGYTFGSGTRLTVV.

The chain uses TRBV6-6 and TRBJ2-3; a possible D gene is TRBD1 (6 bases). Germline V gives CDR1 MNHNY, CDR2 SVGAGI (reference sequence). The CDR3 runs 14 residues. Trimming took 5 bases from V and 4 from J, leaving 13 bases between them. CDR3 loop: CASSPQGFPDTQYF. The CDR3 DNA is TGTGCCAGCAGTCCGCAGGGGTTCCCAGATACGCAGTATTTT.

V is TRBV9 and J is TRBJ2-7; no definite D call. The CDR3 extends over 14 amino acids. The V and J ends lost 4 bases and 3 bases respectively, with 14 bases between them. Per the germline V gene, CDR1 is SGDLS and CDR2 is YYNGEE. CDR3 amino acids: CASSPAGSIYEQYF. The CDR3 DNA sequence: TGTGCCAGCAGCCCCGCCGGGTCCATCTACGAGCAGTACTTC.

The chain carries TRBV12-5 and TRBJ2-5; TRBD2 agrees at 10 bases. V lost 7 bases, J lost 4 bases, and 24 bases stayed unmatched. The CDR3 extends over 20 amino acids. Per germline, CDR1 LGHNT and CDR2 FRNRAP. CDR3 bases: TGTGCTAGTGCCCCGAGCCCGAAGGAGGCAGCGGGGGGGCCTGGAGAGACCCAGTACTTC. As protein: CASAPSPKEAAGGPGETQYF.

The chain is built from TRBV25-1 and TRBJ2-5; maybe TRBD2 (5 bases). CDR3 length: 13 residues. Trimming removed 5 bases from V and 1 base from J, with 8 bases in between. Germline loops: CDR1 MGHDK, CDR2 SYGVNS. The CDR3 coding sequence is TGTGCCAGCAGTCGAGGACTCCAAGAGACCCAGTACTTC. Amino acid sequence: CASSRGLQETQYF.

This chain joins TRBV6-1 and TRBJ2-2; D ambiguous. The V end was cut by 2 bases, the J end by 6 bases, with 10 bases between. The germline gives CDR1 MNHNS, CDR2 SASEGT. This CDR3 is built from 14 residues. The CDR3 sequence: CASSEHSNSGELFF. The CDR3 DNA is TGTGCCAGCAGTGAACACAGTAACTCCGGGGAGCTGTTTTTT.

The rearrangement links TRBV5-6 to TRBJ2-2; possible D gene TRBD1, 5 bases. Germline assignment: CDR1 SGHDT and CDR2 YYEEEE. Trimming left V 3 bases short and J 2 bases short, with 14 bases between. CDR3 length equals 16 residues. Here the CDR3 DNA reads TGTGCCAGCAGCTCCCGGCAGACAGTAAACACCGGGGAGCTGTTTTTT. It codes for CASSSRQTVNTGELFF.

The genes are TRBV15 and TRBJ2-5; tentatively, D is TRBD2 (8 bases). V lost 0 bases and J 6 bases, leaving 17 bases between the germline ends. The CDR3 loop spans 16 amino acids. CDR1 and CDR2 (germline): LNHNV, YYDKDF (reference sequence). As DNA, the CDR3 is TGTGCCACCAGCAGAGATTCCGGGAGGGGGCTAAAGACCCAGTACTTC. This codes for CATSRDSGRGLKTQYF.

V is TRBV5-5 and J is TRBJ1-2; D is perhaps TRBD1 (5 bases). The CDR3 extends over 14 amino acids. Looked up from germline, CDR1 is SGHKS and CDR2 is YYEKEE (reference sequence). V shed 5 bases and J shed 8 bases, with 19 bases lying between them. This CDR3 is CASRSPGEGRGYTF. DNA for the CDR3: TGTGCCAGCAGGTCACCGGGGGAAGGAAGAGGCTACACCTTC.

This rearrangement joins TRBV5-4 to TRBJ2-3, with D possibly matching TRBD1 (5 bases). The germline V gene has CDR1 SGHNT and CDR2 YYREEE (reference sequence). Between the trimmed V and J ends, which lost 2 bases and 4 bases, there was a span of 11 bases. The CDR3 extends over 14 amino acids. The CDR3 sequence is CASSFRVYSDTQYF. The CDR3 bases are TGTGCCAGCAGCTTCAGGGTCTACTCAGATACGCAGTATTTT.

V and J are TRBV6-1 and TRBJ2-7; TRBD1 might be the D (6 bases). V lost 6 bases and J 0 bases, leaving 15 bases between the germline ends. This CDR3 comprises 15 residues. The germline V gene has CDR1 MNHNS and CDR2 SASEGT. CDR3 sequence (DNA): TGTGCCAGCAGCCCCGCGGACAGAAGCTCCTACGAGCAGTACTTC. Amino acid sequence: CASSPADRSSYEQYF.

The V gene is TRBV11-2, the J gene TRBJ2-1; D gene ambiguous. V dropped 1 base and J dropped 8 bases, with 9 bases sitting between them. The CDR3 is made up of 13 amino acids. CDR1 and CDR2 (germline): SGHAT, FQNNGV. The CDR3 region has the DNA TGTGCCAGCAGCTTAGGTGAACTATATGAGCAGTTCTTC. It codes for CASSLGELYEQFF.

The rearrangement joins TRBV11-2 to TRBJ1-5; no reliable D call. Germline CDR1 SGHAT, CDR2 FQNNGV. The germline V and J ends were trimmed by 3 bases and 1 base, with 22 bases remaining between them. CDR3 length equals 19 residues. The CDR3 DNA follows: TGTGCCAGCAGCTTTGAAGCCAGGCTAGCCATTTCAAGCAATCAGCCCCAGCATTTT. Protein product: CASSFEARLAISSNQPQHF.

This chain uses TRBV7-2 with TRBJ2-7; possibly TRBD2 for D (6 bases). Germline V gives CDR1 SGHTA, CDR2 FQGNSA. CDR3 length: 16 amino acids. V was trimmed by 4 bases and J by 3 bases, leaving 19 bases between them. The CDR3 sequence is CASSSQSGRGNYEQYF. The CDR3 nucleotides read TGTGCCAGCAGCTCGCAATCCGGGCGGGGAAACTACGAGCAGTACTTC. The full variable domain, its missing parts supplied by reference TRBV7-2 and TRBJ2-7, is GAGVSQSPSNKVTEKGKDVELRCDPISGHTALYWYRQSLGQGLEFLIYFQGNSAPDKSGLPSDRFSAERTGGSVSTLTIQRTQQEDSAVYLCASSSQSGRGNYEQYFGPGTRLTVT.

This sequence joins TRBV6-5 and TRBJ2-5, with a possible D match to TRBD1 (6 bases). Germline assignment: CDR1 MNHEY and CDR2 SVGAGI. Trimming removed 4 bases from V and 5 bases from J, with 17 bases in between. There are 15 residues in the CDR3. The CDR3 region has the DNA TGTGCCAGCAGTTCTACCCTACAGGGTAGGGAGACCCAGTACTTC. Its translation: CASSSTLQGRETQYF.

The V and J genes are TRBV6-1 and TRBJ2-2, with TRBD1 identical over 8 bases. Trimming cost V 10 bases and J 0 bases; bases outside gene matches: 7. Germline loops: CDR1 MNHNS, CDR2 SASEGT. The CDR3 consists of 15 residues. DNA for the CDR3: TGTGCCACCCTGCGGGACAGGTCGAACACCGGGGAGCTGTTTTTT. It is translated as CATLRDRSNTGELFF.

J is TRBJ2-2 and V is TRBV4-1; the D is unclear. Germline V gene data show CDR1 as MGHRA and CDR2 as YSYEKL. Deletions cut 5 bases from V and 1 base from J, with 8 bases between. This CDR3 has 14 residues. This chain's CDR3 is CASSYNLNTGELFF. The CDR3 DNA reads TGCGCCAGCAGCTATAACTTGAACACCGGGGAGCTGTTTTTT.

The genes are TRBV7-8 and TRBJ2-5, with D perhaps matching TRBD2 (6 bases). The CDR3 is 15 residues long. Trimming pared 5 bases from V and 4 bases from J, leaving 17 bases between. Germline V gene lookup returns CDR1 SGHVS and CDR2 FQNEAQ. CDR3 loop: CASSPPGGALETQYF. Written as DNA, the CDR3 is TGTGCCAGCAGCCCCCCCGGGGGAGCATTAGAGACCCAGTACTTC.